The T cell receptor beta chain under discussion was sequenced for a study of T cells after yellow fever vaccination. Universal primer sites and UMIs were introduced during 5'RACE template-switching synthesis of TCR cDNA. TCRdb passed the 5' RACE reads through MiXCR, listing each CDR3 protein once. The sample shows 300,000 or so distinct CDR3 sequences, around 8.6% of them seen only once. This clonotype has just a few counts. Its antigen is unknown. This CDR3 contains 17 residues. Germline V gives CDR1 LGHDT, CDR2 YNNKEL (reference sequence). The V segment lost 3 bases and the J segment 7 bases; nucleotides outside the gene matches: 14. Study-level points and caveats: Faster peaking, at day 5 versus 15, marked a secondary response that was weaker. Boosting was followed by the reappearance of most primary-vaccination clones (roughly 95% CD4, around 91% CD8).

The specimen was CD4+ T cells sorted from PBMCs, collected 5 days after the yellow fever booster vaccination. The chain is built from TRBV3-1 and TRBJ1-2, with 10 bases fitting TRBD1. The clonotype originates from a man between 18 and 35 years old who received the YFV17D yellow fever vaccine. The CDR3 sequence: CASSQTGTGAPSVGYTF. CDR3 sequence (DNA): TGTGCCAGCAGCCAGACCGGGACAGGGGCCCCTTCTGTTGGCTACACCTTC.